The sequence of this TCR beta chain was determined in a study of blood T cell repertoires in COVID-19 (TCRdb year 2020). Some background on the complete study: Samples covering the acute and convalescent phases of COVID-19 were provided by collaborators in the United States, Italy and Spain. The prospective study material was composed of cDNA or gDNA derived from T cells, B-cell-depleted T cells, or PBMCs. Deeply sampled blood TCRbeta repertoires from subjects exposed to, actively infected with, or recovered from COVID-19 were included in the dataset. Sample metadata almost always included a de-identified subject ID, COVID-19 status, age in years and sex. The samples were drawn from two sources: the first 160 participants of the ongoing ImmuneRACE study, and 950 to 1,500 subjects contributed by 6 global collaborators. Where available, HLA class I and class II types were taken from metadata supplied by the sample provider and were not determined by assay-based typing. A freely available public database, intended as a resource for researchers studying the immune response to SARS-CoV-2, is where the repertoires were released.

The CDR1 and CDR2 encoded by the germline V gene are SGDLS and YYNGEE. The CDR3 spans 17 residues, from the cysteine through the phenylalanine. The sequence is cut down to CDR3 DNA, 51 bases in frame from base 1. V has 0 bases trimmed and J has 2 bases trimmed; junction bases matching no gene number 9. On this clone: Its antigen target is currently unknown. Base qualities were left out, and no much larger clone turns up one base away.

Enrolling through a virtual design, the prospective study's participants ranged in age from roughly 18 to 100 years and lived across some 23 United States geographic areas. To assign participants to cohorts, the prospective study relied on clinical history that participants themselves reported in a screening survey and a study questionnaire. For ImmuneRACE Cohort 3, a participant was defined as recovered based on two consecutive negative NP/OP PCR tests, clearance by a healthcare professional, or resolution of symptoms. Mobile phlebotomists in the prospective study collected whole blood, serum and a nasopharyngeal or oropharyngeal swab from every participant. Additional blood draws and questionnaires over an approximately 2-month period could optionally be provided by prospective study participants. Blood samples from the prospective study were shipped frozen or at room temperature prior to DNA extraction.

Points the paper makes about the study in general: The quantity of clinical and demographic metadata differed by source and by participant and was supplied without curation.

TCRbeta CDR3 regions were amplified from genomic DNA using the immunoSEQ Assay, a bias-controlled multiplex PCR. The original pipeline was this. The number of nucleated cells in each sample was estimated from the amplification of reference gene primers within the assay. To quantify the absolute abundance of each unique TCRbeta CDR3 rearrangement, sequence reads were collapsed and filtered. For each sample, productive Simpson clonality was calculated by taking the square root of Simpson's diversity index across productive rearrangements. What TCRdb holds here is the immuneACCESS table cut down to in-frame rearrangements. Part of the clones is not present; checked against another copy, under half of the missing clones reflect an unresolved V gene, and the others are unexplained. For V, J and clone size, that table is used; D and trimming come from the DNA. The sample table lists about 210,000 clones, approximately 88% of them with a count of one. The ten largest clones represent around 8% of the sample.

The sequence came from a woman aged 18-29 years who had recovered from COVID-19. The sample comprised PBMCs or T cells enriched from blood (not recorded which). Rearrangement joined TRBV9 to TRBJ2-3, and TRBD2 matches 7 of the central bases. The nucleotide sequence reads TGTGCCAGCAGCGTAGGTCAGTCCCTAGCGGCCACAGATACGCAGTATTTT. Its protein reads: CASSVGQSLAATDTQYF.